Listed here are 26 T cell receptor beta chains from one sample, sequenced in a study of T cells in Graves' hyperthyroidism and ophthalmopathy. Regions amplified from RNA transcripts were the TCR beta CDR3 regions. An initial round of RT-PCR targeting the TCR CDR3 relied on the HTBI primer set. Each CDR3 protein gets one entry after TCRdb re-called the multiplex PCR reads with MiXCR. The sample has over 700,000 distinct CDR3 sequences; around 19% are singletons. Specimen: blood. All receptors derive from a woman aged 50 to 60 with Graves' hyperthyroidism that later progressed to Graves' ophthalmopathy.

Many counts were recorded for this clonotype. The chain couples TRBV12-3 or TRBV12-4 to TRBJ2-7, with D perhaps assigned TRBD1 or TRBD2 (5 bases each). V gave up 3 bases and J gave up 7 bases, with 10 bases separating them. The CDR3 loop spans 12 amino acids. The DNA for the CDR3 is TGTGCCAGCAGTTTGGGGGTTGGTGAGCAGTACTTC. This translates into CASSLGVGEQYF.

The chain couples TRBV6-9 to TRBJ1-6; D remains ambiguous. V was cut by 3 bases and J by 9 bases, with 15 bases left in between. The CDR3 has 15 residues. Germline V lookup: CDR1 MNHGY, CDR2 SVAAGI. The CDR3 DNA follows: TGTGCCAGCAGTTACGAGCCAAAAGGTGGTTCACCCCTCCACTTT. Translating gives CASSYEPKGGSPLHF.

This clonotype showed up many times. The rearrangement joins TRBV5-1 to TRBJ2-7; D is possibly TRBD2 (5 bases). Germline lookup yields CDR1 SGHRS and CDR2 YFSETQ. This CDR3 contains 16 residues. Trimming stripped 0 bases from V and 0 bases from J, with 13 bases between. The CDR3 protein is CASSLERVTTSYEQYF. The CDR3 bases are TGCGCCAGCAGCTTGGAGAGGGTTACGACCTCCTACGAGCAGTACTTC.

This clonotype has just a few counts. This chain joins TRBV11-3 and TRBJ1-1; unclear D gene. The germline gives CDR1 SGHNT, CDR2 YENEEA. The V end was cut by 4 bases, the J end by 3 bases, with 9 bases between. This CDR3 contains 13 residues. The CDR3 DNA follows: TGTGCCAGCAGCTCACCCGGACACACTGAAGCTTTCTTT. Translated, it gives CASSSPGHTEAFF.

The chain couples TRBV4-1 to TRBJ1-1; 9 bases agree with TRBD1. The CDR3 consists of 13 residues. Per the germline V gene, CDR1 is MGHRA and CDR2 is YSYEKL. Losses at the gene ends were 5 bases for V and 6 bases for J; bases not matched to a gene: 4. CDR3: CASSGQGSAEAFF. The CDR3 nucleotides read TGCGCCAGCAGCGGACAGGGGAGTGCTGAAGCTTTCTTT.

This clonotype was observed a few times. The chain has TRBV12-3 or TRBV12-4 and TRBJ2-2; no clear D. V was cut by 7 bases and J by 4 bases, with 13 bases left in between. The length of the CDR3 is 14 residues. This chain's CDR3 is CASMVFSTTGELFF. In DNA, the CDR3 is TGTGCCAGCATGGTTTTCTCGACCACCGGGGAGCTGTTTTTT.

This clonotype was seen at least ten times. The chain combines TRBV3-1 with TRBJ2-1; TRBD2 aligns across 10 bases. CDR1 and CDR2 from the germline V gene are LGHDT and YNNKEL (reference sequence). The CDR3 consists of 16 residues. Losses at the gene ends were 4 bases for V and 4 bases for J; bases not matched to a gene: 7. CDR3 sequence: CASSPLAGGPYNEQFF. The CDR3 bases are TGTGCCAGCAGCCCATTAGCGGGGGGACCTTACAATGAGCAGTTCTTC.

This clonotype has ten or more counts. The rearrangement uses TRBV12-3 or TRBV12-4 and TRBJ1-2; no clear D. The CDR3 is 11 residues long. Trimming removed 4 bases from V and 2 bases from J, with 2 bases in between. The CDR3 sequence is CASSYNYGYTF. Here the CDR3 DNA reads TGTGCCAGCAGTTACAACTATGGCTACACCTTC.

The chain combines TRBV20-1 with TRBJ1-4; no reliable D call. V was shortened by 6 bases and J by 5 bases, with 25 bases between the two germline ends. CDR3 length equals 17 residues. From germline, CDR1 is DFQATT and CDR2 SNEGSKA (reference sequence). The CDR3 protein is CSAQRGNSWTANEKLFF. The CDR3 DNA follows: TGCAGTGCCCAGAGAGGTAACAGTTGGACCGCGAATGAAAAACTGTTTTTT.

This clonotype was recorded many times. The gene calls are TRBV3-1 and TRBJ1-6; weak D call: TRBD1 (5 bases). Trimming shortened V by 3 bases and J by 7 bases, and 10 bases separated the two germline ends. The CDR3 runs to 14 residues. Germline V CDR1 and CDR2: LGHDT, YNNKEL (reference sequence). Here the CDR3 DNA reads TGTGCCAGCAGCCACCGACAGCGAAATTCACCCCTCCACTTT. Translated: CASSHRQRNSPLHF. The variable domain in full, with the rest retrieved from reference TRBV3-1 and TRBJ1-6, is DTAVSQTPKYLVTQMGNDKSIKCEQNLGHDTMYWYKQDSKKFLKIMFSYNNKELIINETVPNRFSPKSPDKAHLNLHINSLELGDSAVYFCASSHRQRNSPLHFGNGTRLTVT.

This sequence joins TRBV7-2 and TRBJ1-6, with TRBD1 matching over 8 bases. The CDR3 has 19 residues. Looked up from germline, CDR1 is SGHTA and CDR2 is FQGNSA. Germline trimming cut 7 bases from V and 0 bases from J; bases unmatched to any gene: 14. CDR3 bases: TGTGCCAGCACCCCCGACGGACAGGGCCGGAGCTCCTATAATTCACCCCTCCACTTT. Translation gives CASTPDGQGRSSYNSPLHF.

This clonotype has only a few counts. V usage is TRBV6-9 and J usage is TRBJ1-2; no reliable D call. In germline, CDR1 is MNHGY, CDR2 SVAAGI. Trimming left V 1 base short and J 5 bases short, with 17 bases between. The CDR3 runs 16 residues. In nucleotides, the CDR3 is TGTGCCAGCAGTTATTTTGCGGCAAGCCCGCGGTATGGCTACACCTTC. The encoded protein is CASSYFAASPRYGYTF.

This clonotype was seen ten or more times. The gene calls are TRBV11-2 and TRBJ1-2; TRBD1 agrees at 7 bases. Per the germline V gene, CDR1 is SGHAT and CDR2 is FQNNGV. V lost 4 bases, J lost 1 base, and 3 bases stayed unmatched. The CDR3 contains 14 residues. CDR3 in DNA: TGTGCCAGCAGCTCGGGACAGTTTAACTATGGCTACACCTTC. Its translation: CASSSGQFNYGYTF.

The J gene is TRBJ2-3, the V gene TRBV7-3; the match to TRBD1 covers 7 bases. The CDR3 extends over 15 amino acids. The germline V gene has CDR1 SGHTA and CDR2 FQGTGA. With 5 bases clipped from V and 1 base from J, the junction kept 6 bases outside the gene matches. The CDR3 region is CASSEDRAGTDTQYF. CDR3 coding DNA: TGTGCCAGCAGCGAAGACAGGGCTGGCACAGATACGCAGTATTTT.

The J gene is TRBJ2-2, the V gene TRBV5-1, with a weak D call TRBD1 (6 bases). Trimming cost V 0 bases and J 1 base, with 10 bases left between them. The germline V gene has CDR1 SGHRS and CDR2 YFSETQ. The CDR3 runs 16 residues. CDR3 DNA: TGCGCCAGCAGCTTGGAAGGACAGCTGAACACCGGGGAGCTGTTTTTT. Translation: CASSLEGQLNTGELFF.

Many counts were recorded for this clonotype. This chain connects TRBV2 to TRBJ2-3; possible D gene TRBD2, 7 bases. The germline V gene has CDR1 SNHLY and CDR2 FYNNEI. The CDR3 totals 16 residues. V lost 3 bases and J lost 0, with 13 bases in between. CDR3 loop: CASSDTGGLSTDTQYF. As DNA, the CDR3 is TGTGCCAGCAGTGATACGGGGGGCCTGAGCACAGATACGCAGTATTTT.

The table lists this clonotype with many counts. The CDR3 spells CASSVTSGGITGELFF. The CDR3 coding sequence is TGTGCCAGCAGCGTGACTAGCGGGGGGATCACCGGGGAGCTGTTTTTT. J is TRBJ2-2 and V is TRBV7-8, with 13 bases that match TRBD2. CDR1 and CDR2 from the germline V gene are SGHVS and FQNEAQ. The V and J ends lost 5 bases and 4 bases, in that order; junction bases with no gene match: 4. The CDR3 spans 16 residues.

This clonotype occurred many times. The V and J genes are TRBV5-4 and TRBJ2-3; 15 bases are shared with TRBD2. V lost 4 bases and J lost 2; bases outside the gene matches: 5. Germline lookup yields CDR1 SGHNT and CDR2 YYREEE (reference sequence). The CDR3 contains 17 residues. CDR3 sequence: CASSQGLAGGNTDTQYF. The CDR3 DNA sequence: TGTGCCAGCAGCCAGGGACTAGCGGGGGGAAACACAGATACGCAGTATTTT.

This sequence joins TRBV28 and TRBJ1-6, with 12 bases identical to TRBD1. There are 16 residues in the CDR3. V shed 5 bases, J shed 9 bases, and the junction held 8 bases outside the gene matches. The germline CDR1 and CDR2 sequences are MDHEN and SYDVKM. The CDR3 spells CASSPPEGQGASPLHF. The CDR3 nucleotides read TGTGCCAGCAGTCCCCCAGAGGGACAGGGGGCTTCACCCCTCCACTTT.

This clonotype was recorded at least ten times. The chain links TRBV6-1 to TRBJ2-3; 7 bases agree with TRBD2. After removal of 5 bases from V and 0 bases from J, the junction contained 11 bases not matched to a gene. CDR1 MNHNS and CDR2 SASEGT come from the germline V gene. The CDR3 spans 17 residues. Here the CDR3 DNA reads TGTGCCAGCAGTTTCCATCGGGACTACTTTAGCACAGATACGCAGTATTTT. It translates to CASSFHRDYFSTDTQYF.

This clonotype was detected ten times or more. V gene TRBV20-1 combines with J gene TRBJ1-1; D may be TRBD1 (6 bases). Germline CDR1 DFQATT, CDR2 SNEGSKA (reference sequence). The V and J ends lost 3 bases and 4 bases respectively, with 12 bases between them. The CDR3 contains 13 residues. Here the CDR3 DNA reads TGCAGTGCTAGCAGGGGACGCGGCACTGAAGCTTTCTTT. Protein product: CSASRGRGTEAFF.

The chain is built from TRBV7-2 and TRBJ2-7; no reliable D call. Trimming removed 3 bases from V and 0 bases from J, with 9 bases in between. The CDR3 runs 14 residues. Germline lookup yields CDR1 SGHTA and CDR2 FQGNSA. The CDR3 DNA reads as TGTGCCAGCAGCTTGAGGTACAGCTCCTACGAGCAGTACTTC. This codes for CASSLRYSSYEQYF.

Points on this clonotype: Just one base apart from a much larger clone, this may be a read error. This chain joins TRBV7-3 and TRBJ2-3, with D uncertain. Looked up from germline, CDR1 is SGHTA and CDR2 is FQGTGA. Trimming stripped 5 bases from V and 4 bases from J, with 16 bases between. This CDR3 spans 15 amino acids. The CDR3 loop reads CASSPNRAGADTQYF. The CDR3 DNA sequence: TGTGCCAGCAGCCCCAACCGCGCCGGCGCAGATACGCAGTATTTT.

This chain joins TRBV7-6 and TRBJ2-5; D possibly corresponds to TRBD2 (5 bases). Germline CDR1 SGHVS, CDR2 FNYEAQ. Trimming removed 5 bases at V and 5 bases at J, with 18 bases between. The length of the CDR3 is 15 residues. The CDR3 DNA is TGTGCCAGCAGCCTAAGGTCCCTAGCCGGGGAGACCCAGTACTTC. It translates to CASSLRSLAGETQYF.

The V call is TRBV27, the J call TRBJ2-7, with D possibly being TRBD1 (6 bases). V dropped 8 bases and J dropped 0 bases, with 14 bases sitting between them. The V gene's germline CDR1 is MNHEY and CDR2 SMNVEV (reference sequence). CDR3 length: 14 residues. CDR3 sequence (DNA): TGTGCCAGCGCCGACAGGCCTGACTCCTACGAGCAGTACTTC. Its translation: CASADRPDSYEQYF.

This clonotype was found many times. V and J are TRBV3-1 and TRBJ2-2; 8 positions match TRBD1. V dropped 1 base and J dropped 1; count of bases not matched to a gene: 5. The germline CDR1 and CDR2 sequences are LGHDT and YNNKEL (reference sequence). The CDR3 has 17 residues. In DNA form, the CDR3 reads TGTGCCAGCAGCCAAGGCAGGGGGCGCCTGAACACCGGGGAGCTGTTTTTT. Amino acids: CASSQGRGRLNTGELFF.